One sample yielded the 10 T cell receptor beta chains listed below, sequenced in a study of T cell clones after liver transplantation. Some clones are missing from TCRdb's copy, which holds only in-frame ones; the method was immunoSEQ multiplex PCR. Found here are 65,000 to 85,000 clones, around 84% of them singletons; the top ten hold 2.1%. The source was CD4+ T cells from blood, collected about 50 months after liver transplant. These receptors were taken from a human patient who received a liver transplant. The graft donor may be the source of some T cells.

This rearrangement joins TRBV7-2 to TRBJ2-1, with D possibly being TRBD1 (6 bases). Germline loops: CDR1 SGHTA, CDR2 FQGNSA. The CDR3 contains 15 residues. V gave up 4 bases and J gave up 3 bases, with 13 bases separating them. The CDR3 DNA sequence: TGTGCCAGCAGCTCAAACAGGGATTTCTACAATGAGCAGTTCTTC. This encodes CASSSNRDFYNEQFF.

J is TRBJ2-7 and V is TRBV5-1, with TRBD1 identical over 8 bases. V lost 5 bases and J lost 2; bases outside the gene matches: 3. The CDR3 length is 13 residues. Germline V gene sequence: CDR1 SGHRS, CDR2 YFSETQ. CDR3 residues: CASRLTGAYEQYF. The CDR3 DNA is TGCGCCAGCAGGTTGACAGGGGCCTACGAGCAGTACTTC. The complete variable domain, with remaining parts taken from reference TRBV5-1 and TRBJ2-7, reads KAGVTQTPRYLIKTRGQQVTLSCSPISGHRSVSWYQQTPGQGLQFLFEYFSETQRNKGNFPGRFSGRQFSNSRSEMNVSTLELGDSALYLCASRLTGAYEQYFGPGTRLTVT.

CDR3 nucleotides: TGTGCCACCAGCAGAGATTACACAGGGGGCGCCTCAGGCGGCGGCTACACCTTC. Protein sequence: CATSRDYTGGASGGGYTF. The rearrangement uses TRBV15 and TRBJ1-2; 9 bases align to TRBD1. Germline V gives CDR1 LNHNV, CDR2 YYDKDF (reference sequence). The CDR3 covers 18 residues. The V and J ends lost 0 bases and 8 bases, in that order; junction bases with no gene match: 16. The full variable domain, with the rest looked up from reference TRBV15 and TRBJ1-2, is DAMVIQNPRYQVTQFGKPVTLSCSQTLNHNVMYWYQQKSSQAPKLLFHYYDKDFNNEADTPDNFQSRRPNTSFCFLDIRSPGLGDTAMYLCATSRDYTGGASGGGYTFGSGTRLTVV.

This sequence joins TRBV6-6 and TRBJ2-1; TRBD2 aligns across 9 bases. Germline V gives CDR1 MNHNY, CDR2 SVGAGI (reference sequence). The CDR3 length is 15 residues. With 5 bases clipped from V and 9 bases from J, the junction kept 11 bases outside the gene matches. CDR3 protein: CASSPTRGGAGEQFF. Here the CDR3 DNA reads TGTGCCAGCAGTCCGACTCGCGGGGGGGCCGGTGAGCAGTTCTTC.

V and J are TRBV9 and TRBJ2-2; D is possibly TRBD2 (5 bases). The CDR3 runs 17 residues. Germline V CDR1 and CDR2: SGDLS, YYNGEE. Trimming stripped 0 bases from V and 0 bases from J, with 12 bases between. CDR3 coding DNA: TGTGCCAGCAGCGTAGCACCAAGCGGAGCGAACACCGGGGAGCTGTTTTTT. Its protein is CASSVAPSGANTGELFF.

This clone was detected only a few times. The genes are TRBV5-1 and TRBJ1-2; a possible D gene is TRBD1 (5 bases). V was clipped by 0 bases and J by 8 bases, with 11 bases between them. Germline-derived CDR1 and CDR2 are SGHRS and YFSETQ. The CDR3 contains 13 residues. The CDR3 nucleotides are TGCGCCAGCAGCTTGGACGCGGGGCGGGGCTACACCTTC. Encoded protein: CASSLDAGRGYTF. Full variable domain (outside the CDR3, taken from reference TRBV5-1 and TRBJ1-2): KAGVTQTPRYLIKTRGQQVTLSCSPISGHRSVSWYQQTPGQGLQFLFEYFSETQRNKGNFPGRFSGRQFSNSRSEMNVSTLELGDSALYLCASSLDAGRGYTFGSGTRLTVV.

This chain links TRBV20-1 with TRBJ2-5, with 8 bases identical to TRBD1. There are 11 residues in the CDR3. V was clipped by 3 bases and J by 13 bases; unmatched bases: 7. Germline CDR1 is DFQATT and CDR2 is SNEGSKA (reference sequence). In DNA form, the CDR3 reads TGCAGTGCTAGCCTGGACAGGGCTGGGTACTTC. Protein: CSASLDRAGYF.

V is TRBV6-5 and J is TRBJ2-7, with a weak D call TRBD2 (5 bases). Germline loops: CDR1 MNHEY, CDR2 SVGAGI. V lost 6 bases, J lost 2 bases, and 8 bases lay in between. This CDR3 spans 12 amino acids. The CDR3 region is CASRGRPYEQYF. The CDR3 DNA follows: TGTGCCAGCAGGGGGAGACCCTACGAGCAGTACTTC.

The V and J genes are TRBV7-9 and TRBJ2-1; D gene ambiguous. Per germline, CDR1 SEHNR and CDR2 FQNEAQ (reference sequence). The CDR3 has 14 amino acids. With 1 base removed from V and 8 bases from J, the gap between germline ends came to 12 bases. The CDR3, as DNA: TGTGCCAGCAGCTTAGTTCCCCAGTTCCATGAGCAGTTCTTC. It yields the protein CASSLVPQFHEQFF.

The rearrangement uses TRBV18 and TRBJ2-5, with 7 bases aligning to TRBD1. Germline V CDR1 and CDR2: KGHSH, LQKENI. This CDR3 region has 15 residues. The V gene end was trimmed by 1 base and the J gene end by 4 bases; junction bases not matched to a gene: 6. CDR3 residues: CASSPRQGMAETQYF. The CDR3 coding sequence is TGTGCCAGCTCACCACGACAGGGTATGGCAGAGACCCAGTACTTC. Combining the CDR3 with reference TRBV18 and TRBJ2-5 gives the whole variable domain NAGVMQNPRHLVRRRGQEARLRCSPMKGHSHVYWYRQLPEEGLKFMVYLQKENIIDESGMPKERFSAEFPKEGPSILRIQQVVRGDSAAYFCASSPRQGMAETQYFGPGTRLLVL.